Listed below are T cell receptor beta chains from one sample, sequenced in a study of technical replicates of blood from four donors. The data were produced by immunoSEQ multiplex PCR, yet TCRdb's version contains in-frame clones alone and is incomplete. The table has tens of thousands of clones, about 93% seen once. Material: T cells isolated from PBMCs. Receptor source: a human donor in good health. Each CDR3 is given with its conserved first and last residue. A D gene is named only where the DNA matches it firmly. Size tells how often a clone was seen (once, few, many) or the class of an expanded clone, and some rows leave it out.

>TRBV5-4|NA|TRBJ2-3|TRBD1
TGTGCCAGCAGTCACTGGACAGGTTTGCCAGATACGCAGTATTTT
CASSHWTGLPDTQYF
>TRBV18|NA|TRBJ2-1|NA
TGTGCCAGCTCACCACGTCGGACAGCCAATGAGCAGTTCTTC
CASSPRRTANEQFF
>TRBV6-5|NA|TRBJ2-2|NA
TGTGCCAGCAGTCCCCAGAACACCGGGGAGCTGTTTTTT
CASSPQNTGELFF
>TRBV27|NA|TRBJ2-2|TRBD2
TGTGCCAGCAGTTTTGGGACTAGCGGGAGTAGTGGGGAGCTGTTTTTT
CASSFGTSGSSGELFF
>TRBV5-6|NA|TRBJ2-7|NA
TGTGCCAGCAGCTTGGAGTTCCCCAGATCCGAGCAGTACTTC
CASSLEFPRSEQYF
>TRBV30|once|TRBJ2-7|NA
TGTGCCTGGAATAACCGGGGATCCGAGCAGTACTTC
CAWNNRGSEQYF
>TRBV5-6|NA|TRBJ1-5|TRBD1
TGTGCCAGCAGCCCAGGACAGGGGAAGAGGGCAAATCAGCCCCAGCATTTT
CASSPGQGKRANQPQHF
>TRBV7-2|NA|TRBJ2-1|NA
TGTGCCAGCAGCTTGTGGGAGGCCCCCTACAATGAGCAGTTCTTC
CASSLWEAPYNEQFF
>TRBV28|NA|TRBJ2-7|TRBD1
TGTGCCAGCAGTTTAGTCACGGGACAGGACTACGAGCAGTACTTC
CASSLVTGQDYEQYF
>TRBV28|NA|TRBJ2-7|NA
TGTGCCAGCAGTTTTTACCGGGACTTCTCCTACGAGCAGTACTTC
CASSFYRDFSYEQYF
>TRBV5-1|NA|TRBJ2-2|TRBD2
TGCGCCAGCAGTCAGGGGATGTCGGGAGGGCCGCGCACCGGGGAGCTGTTTTTT
CASSQGMSGGPRTGELFF
>TRBV4-2|NA|TRBJ2-3|NA
TGTGCCAGCAGCCAATACGACAGAGGTGCAGATACGCAGTATTTT
CASSQYDRGADTQYF
>TRBV5-1|NA|TRBJ2-7|NA
TGCGCCAGCAGCGTATGGACAGACCCCTCCGAGCAGTACTTC
CASSVWTDPSEQYF
>TRBV18|NA|TRBJ1-1|TRBD1
TGTGCCAGCTCCCTCCGGGACAGGGACACGAACACTGAAGCTTTCTTT
CASSLRDRDTNTEAFF
>TRBV6-4|NA|TRBJ2-1|TRBD2
TGTGCCAGCAGTGACATCGGGACTAGCGGGAGTATCTACAATGAGCAGTTCTTC
CASSDIGTSGSIYNEQFF
>TRBV10-1|NA|TRBJ2-7|NA
TGCGCCAGATCCCGGAGTTTTAATATCACGGACGAGCAGTACTTC
CARSRSFNITDEQYF
>TRBV19|NA|TRBJ2-1|TRBD2
TGTGCCAGTAGTATAATAGCGGGAGATAAGTTCTTC
CASSIIAGDKFF
>TRBV5-4|NA|TRBJ2-3|NA
TGTGCCAGCAGCTGGACAGGGGATCTAGCGGGACCTAGCACAGATACGCAGTATTTT
CASSWTGDLAGPSTDTQYF
>TRBV10-2|NA|TRBJ1-1|NA
TGCGCCAGCAGTGAGACAGGGTATAACACTGAAGCTTTCTTT
CASSETGYNTEAFF
>TRBV28|NA|TRBJ2-1|NA
TGTGCCAGCCCCCCCGGCGGGAACTCCTACAATGAGCAGTTCTTC
CASPPGGNSYNEQFF
>TRBV11-2|NA|TRBJ1-3|NA
TGTGCCAGCAGCTTAACAGGCTCTGGAAACACCATATATTTT
CASSLTGSGNTIYF
>TRBV7-3|NA|TRBJ2-7|TRBD1
TGTGCCAGCAGGACTACTACCGGGACAGGGGACCCCTACGAGCAGTACTTC
CASRTTTGTGDPYEQYF
>TRBV28|NA|TRBJ1-1|TRBD1
TGTGCCAGCAGTATACGACAGGGGACTGAAGCTTTCTTT
CASSIRQGTEAFF
>TRBV4-1|NA|TRBJ1-1|TRBD1
TGCGCCAGCAGCCCAAAAGTTCTGGGACAGGCGGACCTTGAAGCTTTCTTT
CASSPKVLGQADLEAFF
>TRBV5-5|NA|TRBJ1-1|NA
TGTGCCAGCACGACAGTTATGAACACTGAAGCTTTCTTT
CASTTVMNTEAFF
>TRBV19|NA|TRBJ2-7|TRBD2
TGTGCCAGTAGTTCCTGGACTAGCGGGGAGGAAGAGCAGTACTTC
CASSSWTSGEEEQYF
>TRBV7-9|NA|TRBJ2-1|NA
TGTGCCAGCAGCCCCCGGAGCTCCTACAATGAGCAGTTCTTC
CASSPRSSYNEQFF
>TRBV7-9|NA|TRBJ2-2|NA
TGTGCCAGCAGCCAGTCCTGGGGAGCGAACACCGGGGAGCTGTTTTTT
CASSQSWGANTGELFF
>TRBV27|NA|TRBJ1-4|NA
TGTGCCAGCACCCACACAGCGGGCGGAAAACTGTTTTTT
CASTHTAGGKLFF
>TRBV6-5|NA|TRBJ2-7|NA
TGTGCCAGCAGTTCCGGACATTCCTACGAGCAGTACTTC
CASSSGHSYEQYF
>TRBV12-5|NA|TRBJ2-3|TRBD1
TGTGCTAGTGGTGAACAGGGGGATGGGACAGATACGCAGTATTTT
CASGEQGDGTDTQYF
>TRBV6-5|NA|TRBJ2-2|TRBD2
TGTGCCAGCAGTTGGACTAGCGGGCGTTCCGGGGAGCTGTTTTTT
CASSWTSGRSGELFF
>TRBV15|NA|TRBJ1-5|NA
TGTGCCACCAGCAGCCAACTTGATCAGCCCCAGCATTTT
CATSSQLDQPQHF